One T cell receptor (beta chain) is described in this entry. In its sample, this clone was seen a few times. What this receptor recognizes is not known. Per-base quality was not reported, and no clone a single base away is much larger than it. All of the isolated RNA was reverse transcribed with the High Capacity cDNA Reverse Transcription Kit, so expressed TCRB transcripts were sequenced. Deep immunoSEQ sequencing was performed on naive, central memory and regulatory T cell samples, with an average of about 3.6 million total reads per sample. After sorted cells were lysed in RLT buffer, RNA was extracted with DNase-treated RNeasy Micro or Mini kits, with the choice depending on cell number. Each cell subset was processed separately to prevent cross-contamination, with patient and healthy donor samples processed together. The immunoSEQ multiplex PCR was used to amplify TCRB sequences from cDNA, generating 87-bp fragments that spanned the CDR3 region. Sequencing of the amplicons was performed on the Illumina HiSeq platform. On the study's bioinformatics: PCR bias was computationally corrected using synthetic template baselines, reads within Hamming distance 2 were collapsed, and singletons that could not be merged were discarded. By aligning reads against IMGT, V, D and J genes, CDR3 length, and insertions or deletions at six rearrangement sites were assigned. Within each subset, clonotype counts were normalized to sorted cell number, after which true diversity and Gini coefficients were computed with the tcR R package. The overlap coefficient, calculated on TCRB nucleotide sequences, was used to quantify repertoire sharing. Out-of-frame TCRB sequences from naive cells were analyzed to stand in for the pre-selection repertoire. The source is immuneACCESS, and TCRdb retained only in-frame sequences with V and J called. Part of the clones is not carried over; for the studies checked, unresolved V genes explain less than half of this, and the remainder is unexplained. The D gene and trimming were derived from the DNA, and the V and J assignments and clone size from that table. The sample table contains 500,000 to 850,000 clones; only one count was recorded for roughly 13% of them. The ten largest account for approximately 0.042% of the sample.

This sample was taken from a study of beta chain features in type 1 diabetes (dated by TCRdb to the late 2010s). Study-level background: Mean age, gender distribution, total cell number and subset yield did not differ between patients and healthy donors. Regulatory and stem cell-like memory subsets were obtained from only 8 patients and about 8 healthy donors, while naive and central memory subsets were obtained from all 30 or so donors. The study compared TCRB repertoires of sorted circulating CD4+ T cell subsets between recently diagnosed type 1 diabetes patients and matched healthy donors. A total of roughly 100 million sorted cells were examined across all samples, and the number of cells per subset was strongly correlated with RNA yield. General study outcomes and caveats: Sequencing cDNA rather than genomic DNA could over-represent highly expressing activated cells, although activation and CD3 levels did not differ between groups. Only small numbers of individuals were included in the HLA sub-analyses, which left unresolved whether HLA type had any influence on TCRB rearrangement. Patients with type 1 diabetes made fewer insertions and deleted more nucleotides at VDJ recombination sites, implying thymic rearrangement abnormalities. PCR might favor shorter templates, but patient and control samples were amplified and corrected together, so any skew would affect both groups equally. Naive, central memory and regulatory TCRB repertoires appeared more similar among patients than among healthy donors. In all four CD4+ subsets, TCRB CDR3 length was moderately but significantly shorter in type 1 diabetes patients.

After removal of 3 bases from V and 5 bases from J, the junction retains 8 bases not matched to a gene. From the germline V gene (reference sequence), CDR1 is SEHNR and CDR2 is FQNEAQ. Spanning cysteine to phenylalanine, the CDR3 consists of 15 amino acids. Solely the CDR3 DNA is kept, with 45 bases framed from the first base. A single peripheral blood draw of about 116 mL on average was collected from each donor into heparinised tubes. A BD FACSAria II was used to sort naive, central memory, regulatory and stem cell-like memory CD4+ T cells with a panel that included CD45RO, CCR7, CD25, CD127, CD95 and CD27. Every sorted population had a purity above 95%. PBMCs were isolated immediately by Lymphoprep density gradient centrifugation and stained directly without culture. So that batch effects would be minimized, each experiment stained and sorted samples in pairs, pairing one healthy donor with one patient.

This receptor was obtained from a man in his late teens or twenties with type 1 diabetes. The sequenced sample was naive CD4+ T cells from blood. The sample's cell subset or site label, decoded: true naive CD4+ T cells. Recombination connected TRBV7-9 to TRBJ2-7; 9 bases in between match TRBD1. The CDR3 corresponds to CASSFPGTGLHEQYF. The DNA sequence is given as TGTGCCAGCAGCTTCCCCGGGACAGGGCTCCACGAGCAGTACTTC.